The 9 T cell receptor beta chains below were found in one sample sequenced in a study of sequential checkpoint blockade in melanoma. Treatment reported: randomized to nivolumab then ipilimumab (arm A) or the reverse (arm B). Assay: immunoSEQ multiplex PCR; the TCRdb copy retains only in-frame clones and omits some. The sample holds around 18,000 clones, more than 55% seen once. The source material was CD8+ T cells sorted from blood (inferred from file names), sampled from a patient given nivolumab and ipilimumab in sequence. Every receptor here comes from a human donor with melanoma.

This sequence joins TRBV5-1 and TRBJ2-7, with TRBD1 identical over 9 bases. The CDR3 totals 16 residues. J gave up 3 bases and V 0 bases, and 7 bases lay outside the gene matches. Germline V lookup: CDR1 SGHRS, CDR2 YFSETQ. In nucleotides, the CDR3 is TGCGCCAGCAGCTTGGTGGACGGGACAGGGCACTACGAGCAGTACTTC. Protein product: CASSLVDGTGHYEQYF.

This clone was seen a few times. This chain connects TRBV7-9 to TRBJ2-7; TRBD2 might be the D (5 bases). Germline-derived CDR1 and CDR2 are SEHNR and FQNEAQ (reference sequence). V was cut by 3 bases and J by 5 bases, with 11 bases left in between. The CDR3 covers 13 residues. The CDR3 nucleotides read TGTGCCAGCAGCTTTCGAGGGTACAACGAGCAGTACTTC. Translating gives CASSFRGYNEQYF.

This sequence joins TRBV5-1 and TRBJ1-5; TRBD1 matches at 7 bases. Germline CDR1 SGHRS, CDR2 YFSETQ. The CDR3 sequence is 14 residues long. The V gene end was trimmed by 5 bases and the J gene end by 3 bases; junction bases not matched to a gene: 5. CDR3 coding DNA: TGCGCCAGCAGTCCAGGGGGAGACAATCAGCCCCAGCATTTT. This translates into CASSPGGDNQPQHF.

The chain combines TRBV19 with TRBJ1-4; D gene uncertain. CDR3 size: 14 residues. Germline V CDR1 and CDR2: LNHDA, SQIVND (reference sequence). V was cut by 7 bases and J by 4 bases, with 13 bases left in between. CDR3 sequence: CASKKAGYNEKLFF. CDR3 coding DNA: TGTGCCAGTAAGAAGGCAGGATATAATGAAAAACTGTTTTTT.

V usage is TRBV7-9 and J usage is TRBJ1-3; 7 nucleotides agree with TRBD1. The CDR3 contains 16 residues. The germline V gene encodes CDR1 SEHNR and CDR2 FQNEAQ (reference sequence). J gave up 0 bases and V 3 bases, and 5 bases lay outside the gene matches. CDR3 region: CASSFTGDNSGNTIYF. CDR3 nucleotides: TGTGCCAGCAGCTTTACAGGGGATAACTCTGGAAACACCATATATTTT.

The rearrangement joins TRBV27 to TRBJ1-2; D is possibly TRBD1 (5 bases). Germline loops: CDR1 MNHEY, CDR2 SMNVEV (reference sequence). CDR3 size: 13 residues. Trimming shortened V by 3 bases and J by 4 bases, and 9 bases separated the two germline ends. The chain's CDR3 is CASSLGPPYGYTF. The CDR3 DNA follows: TGTGCCAGCAGTTTGGGGCCCCCCTATGGCTACACCTTC.

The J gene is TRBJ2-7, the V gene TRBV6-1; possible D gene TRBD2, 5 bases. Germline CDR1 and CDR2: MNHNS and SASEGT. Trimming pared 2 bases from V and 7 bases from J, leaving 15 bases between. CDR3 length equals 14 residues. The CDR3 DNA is TGTGCCAGCAGTGAACGTCATGCCGGAGGTGAGCAGTACTTC. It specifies CASSERHAGGEQYF.

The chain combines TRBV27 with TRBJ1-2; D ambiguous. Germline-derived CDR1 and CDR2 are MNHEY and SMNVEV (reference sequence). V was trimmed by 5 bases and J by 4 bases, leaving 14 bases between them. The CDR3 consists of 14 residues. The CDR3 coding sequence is TGTGCCAGCAGTCCCGGTGCCCTCGGCTATGGCTACACCTTC. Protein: CASSPGALGYGYTF.

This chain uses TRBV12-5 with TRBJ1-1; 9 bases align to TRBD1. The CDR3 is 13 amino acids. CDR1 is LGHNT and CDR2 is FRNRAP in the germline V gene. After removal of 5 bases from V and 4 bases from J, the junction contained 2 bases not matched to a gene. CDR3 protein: CASGQTGGTEAFF. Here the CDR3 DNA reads TGTGCTAGTGGTCAGACAGGGGGCACTGAAGCTTTCTTT.